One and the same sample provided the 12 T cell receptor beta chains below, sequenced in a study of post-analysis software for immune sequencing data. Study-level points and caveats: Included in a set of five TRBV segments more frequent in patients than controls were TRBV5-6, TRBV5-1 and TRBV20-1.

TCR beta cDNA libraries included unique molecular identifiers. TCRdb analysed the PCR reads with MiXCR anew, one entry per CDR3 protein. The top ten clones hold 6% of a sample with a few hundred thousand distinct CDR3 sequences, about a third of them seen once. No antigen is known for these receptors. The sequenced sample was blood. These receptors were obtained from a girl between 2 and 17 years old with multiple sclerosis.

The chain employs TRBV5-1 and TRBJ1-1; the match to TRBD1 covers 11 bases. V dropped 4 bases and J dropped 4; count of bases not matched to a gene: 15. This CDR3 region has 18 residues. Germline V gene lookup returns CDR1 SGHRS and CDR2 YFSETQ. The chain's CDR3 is CASSRIRDRGKLGTEAFF. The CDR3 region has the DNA TGCGCCAGCAGCCGCATAAGGGACAGGGGGAAATTGGGCACTGAAGCTTTCTTT.

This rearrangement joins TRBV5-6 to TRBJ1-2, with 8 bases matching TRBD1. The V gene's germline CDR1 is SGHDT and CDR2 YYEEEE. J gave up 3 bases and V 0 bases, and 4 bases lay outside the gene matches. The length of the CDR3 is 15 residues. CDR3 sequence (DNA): TGTGCCAGCAGCTTGGGACAGGGGTTTGACTATGGCTACACCTTC. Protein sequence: CASSLGQGFDYGYTF.

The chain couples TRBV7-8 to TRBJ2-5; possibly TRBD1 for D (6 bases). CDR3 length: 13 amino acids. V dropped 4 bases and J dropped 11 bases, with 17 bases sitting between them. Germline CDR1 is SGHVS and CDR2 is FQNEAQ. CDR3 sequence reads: CASSSQGIDEQYF. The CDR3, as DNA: TGTGCCAGCAGCTCCCAGGGGATCGATGAGCAGTACTTC.

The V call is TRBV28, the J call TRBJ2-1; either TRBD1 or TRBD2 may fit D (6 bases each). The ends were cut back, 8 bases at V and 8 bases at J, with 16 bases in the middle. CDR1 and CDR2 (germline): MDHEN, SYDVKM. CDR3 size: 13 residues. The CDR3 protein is CASYEGGLHEQFF. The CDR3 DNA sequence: TGTGCCAGCTATGAGGGGGGTCTCCATGAGCAGTTCTTC. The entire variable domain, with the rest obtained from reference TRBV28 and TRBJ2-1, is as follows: DVKVTQSSRYLVKRTGEKVFLECVQDMDHENMFWYRQDPGLGLRLIYFSYDVKMKEKGDIPEGYSVSREKKERFSLILESASTNQTSMYLCASYEGGLHEQFFGPGTRLTVL.

In DNA, the CDR3 is TGTGCCAGCAGTGCGGGACAGGGGGCTGGCTACACCTTC. This sequence encodes CASSAGQGAGYTF. This chain links TRBV27 with TRBJ1-2; the match to TRBD1 covers 12 bases. With V trimmed by 5 bases and J by 7 bases, 2 bases remained unmatched. Germline CDR1 is MNHEY and CDR2 is SMNVEV (reference sequence). This CDR3 region has 13 residues.

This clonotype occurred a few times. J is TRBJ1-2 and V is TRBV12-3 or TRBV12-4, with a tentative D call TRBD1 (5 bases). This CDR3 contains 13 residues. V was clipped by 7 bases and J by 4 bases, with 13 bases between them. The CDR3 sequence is CASTLQGSYGYTF. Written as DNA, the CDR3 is TGTGCCAGCACTCTCCAGGGTTCCTATGGCTACACCTTC.

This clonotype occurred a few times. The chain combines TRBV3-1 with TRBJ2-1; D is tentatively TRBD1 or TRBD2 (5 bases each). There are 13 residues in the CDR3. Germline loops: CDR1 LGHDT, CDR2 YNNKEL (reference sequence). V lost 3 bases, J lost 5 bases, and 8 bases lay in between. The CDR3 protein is CASSHPGHNEQFF. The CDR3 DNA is TGTGCCAGCAGCCATCCGGGGCACAATGAGCAGTTCTTC.

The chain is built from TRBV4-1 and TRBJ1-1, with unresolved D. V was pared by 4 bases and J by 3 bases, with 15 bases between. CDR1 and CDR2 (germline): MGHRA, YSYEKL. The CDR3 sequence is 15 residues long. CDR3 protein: CASSPSVAADTEAFF. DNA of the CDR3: TGCGCCAGCAGCCCAAGCGTGGCGGCCGACACTGAAGCTTTCTTT.

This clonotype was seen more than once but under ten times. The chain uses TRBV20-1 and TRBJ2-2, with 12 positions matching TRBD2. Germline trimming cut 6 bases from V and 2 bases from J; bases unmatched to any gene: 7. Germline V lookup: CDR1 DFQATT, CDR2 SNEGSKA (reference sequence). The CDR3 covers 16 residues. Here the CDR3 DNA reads TGCAGTGCACCCCGACTAGCGGGGGAAAACACCGGGGAGCTGTTTTTT. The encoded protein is CSAPRLAGENTGELFF.

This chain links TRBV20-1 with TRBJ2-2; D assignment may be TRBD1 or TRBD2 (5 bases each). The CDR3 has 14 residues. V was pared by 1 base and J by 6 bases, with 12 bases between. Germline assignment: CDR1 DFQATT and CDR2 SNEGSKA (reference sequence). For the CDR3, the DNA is TGCAGTGCTAGAGCTAGGGGAGTTGCCGGGGAGCTGTTTTTT. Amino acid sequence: CSARARGVAGELFF.

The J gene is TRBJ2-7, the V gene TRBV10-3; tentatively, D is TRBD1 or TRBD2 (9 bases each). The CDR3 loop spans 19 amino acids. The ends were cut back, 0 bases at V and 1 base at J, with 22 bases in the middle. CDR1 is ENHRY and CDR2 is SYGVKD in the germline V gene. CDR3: CAISESAGGTGPLSYEQYF. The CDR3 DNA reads TGTGCCATCAGTGAGTCGGCGGGAGGGACAGGGCCCCTATCCTACGAGCAGTACTTC.

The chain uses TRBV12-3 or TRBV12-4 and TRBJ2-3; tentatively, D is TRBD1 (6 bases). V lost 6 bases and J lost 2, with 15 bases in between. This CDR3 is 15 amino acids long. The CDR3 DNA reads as TGTGCCAGCAGGGTACGGGACACATCCACAGATACGCAGTATTTT. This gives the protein CASRVRDTSTDTQYF.